Shown below are 3 T cell receptor beta chains from a single sample sequenced in a study of cytomegalovirus exposure and HLA in healthy donors. The PCR employed 60 Vbeta primers together with 13 Jbeta primers. Method: immunoSEQ multiplex PCR; TCRdb's copy keeps in-frame clones and lacks some. The profile shows 150,000 to 200,000 clones, over 70% of them singletons. Input material: PBMCs. These receptors were taken from a woman aged 45 to 65 in good health and CMV-seropositive.

The chain uses TRBV5-6 and TRBJ2-5; the match to TRBD2 covers 14 bases. Germline CDR1 is SGHDT and CDR2 is YYEEEE. Losses at the gene ends were 4 bases for V and 7 bases for J; bases not matched to a gene: 15. There are 18 residues in the CDR3. The CDR3 here is CASSVGLAGGTLSGTQYF. As DNA, the CDR3 is TGTGCCAGCAGCGTTGGACTAGCGGGGGGAACCCTATCGGGGACCCAGTACTTC. The variable domain in full, with the rest retrieved from reference TRBV5-6 and TRBJ2-5, is DAGVTQSPTHLIKTRGQQVTLRCSPKSGHDTVSWYQQALGQGPQFIFQYYEEEERQRGNFPDRFSGHQFPNYSSELNVNALLLGDSALYLCASSVGLAGGTLSGTQYFGPGTRLLVL.

This clone has only a few counts. This chain uses TRBV6-5 with TRBJ2-5, with D maybe TRBD2 (5 bases). Per germline, CDR1 MNHEY and CDR2 SVGAGI. Between the trimmed V and J ends, which lost 5 bases and 6 bases, there was a span of 19 bases. The CDR3 length is 15 residues. This CDR3 is CASSGDPSRGKTQYF. CDR3 DNA sequence: TGTGCCAGCAGTGGAGACCCCAGCCGGGGAAAGACCCAGTACTTC.

The chain is built from TRBV13 and TRBJ2-7, with TRBD2 matching 15 bases. Trimming at V came to 5 bases and at J to 0 bases, leaving 5 bases not matched to a gene. CDR3 length: 17 residues. The germline CDR1 and CDR2 sequences are PRHDT and FYEKMQ (reference sequence). CDR3 nucleotides: TGTGCCAGCAGCACCCGGACTAGCGGGGGGGCCTCCTACGAGCAGTACTTC. Amino acids: CASSTRTSGGASYEQYF.